A single sample gave rise to the 15 T cell receptor beta chains below, sequenced in a study of cytomegalovirus exposure and HLA in healthy donors. PCR used 60 Vbeta primers and 13 Jbeta primers. Data came from immunoSEQ multiplex PCR; TCRdb stores just in-frame clones and leaves some out. The table includes around 100,000 clones, over 60% detected once. Sequences were obtained from PBMCs. These receptors were taken from a male donor in good health and CMV-seropositive.

As regards this clone: The sample contains more than one DNA sequence encoding this CDR3. The chain employs TRBV7-2 and TRBJ2-1, with 7 bases lining up with TRBD2. The CDR3 totals 15 residues. Looked up from germline, CDR1 is SGHTA and CDR2 is FQGNSA. V was pared by 2 bases and J by 3 bases, with 4 bases of the junction left unmatched. The DNA of the CDR3 is TGTGCCAGCAGCTTAAGAGGCGGGAGCTACAATGAGCAGTTCTTC. It codes for CASSLRGGSYNEQFF. The complete variable domain, with remaining parts taken from reference TRBV7-2 and TRBJ2-1, reads GAGVSQSPSNKVTEKGKDVELRCDPISGHTALYWYRQSLGQGLEFLIYFQGNSAPDKSGLPSDRFSAERTGGSVSTLTIQRTQQEDSAVYLCASSLRGGSYNEQFFGPGTRLTVL.

The J gene is TRBJ2-3, the V gene TRBV6-4, with 7 bases identical to TRBD1. V was clipped by 0 bases and J by 4 bases; unmatched bases: 4. Per the germline V gene, CDR1 is MRHNA and CDR2 is SNTAGT. The CDR3 runs 15 residues. For the CDR3, the DNA is TGTGCCAGCAGTGACTCCAACAGGGGACCAGATACGCAGTATTTT. Translated: CASSDSNRGPDTQYF.

Only a few counts were recorded for this clone. This rearrangement joins TRBV6-6 to TRBJ1-5; D is ambiguous. The CDR3 is 15 amino acids. Trimming left V 4 bases short and J 8 bases short, with 18 bases between. Germline CDR1 and CDR2: MNHNY and SVGAGI (reference sequence). CDR3 in amino acids: CASSFSPTAGEPQHF. In DNA form, the CDR3 reads TGTGCCAGCAGTTTCTCCCCCACGGCCGGAGAGCCCCAGCATTTT.

This chain connects TRBV5-1 to TRBJ2-1; 15 nucleotides match TRBD2. Trimming removed 3 bases from V and 6 bases from J; junction bases left unmatched: 7. The CDR3 consists of 17 residues. CDR1 SGHRS and CDR2 YFSETQ come from the germline V gene. The CDR3 protein is CASSSWTSGRAFNEQFF. The CDR3 DNA sequence: TGCGCCAGCAGCTCATGGACTAGCGGGAGGGCCTTCAATGAGCAGTTCTTC.

CDR3 in DNA: TGTGCCAGCAGCTTAATGGGACAGAACACTGAAGCTTTCTTT. Residues: CASSLMGQNTEAFF. The chain links TRBV7-9 to TRBJ1-1, with D possibly matching TRBD1 (6 bases). CDR1 and CDR2 from the germline V gene are SEHNR and FQNEAQ (reference sequence). Trimming cost V 2 bases and J 1 base, with 8 bases left between them. CDR3 length: 14 amino acids.

The chain recombines TRBV4-1 with TRBJ2-1; 8 bases align to TRBD2. The V gene end was trimmed by 3 bases and the J gene end by 2 bases; junction bases not matched to a gene: 9. CDR3 size: 17 residues. The germline CDR1 and CDR2 sequences are MGHRA and YSYEKL. The CDR3 spells CASSQRGTSGAYNEQFF. The CDR3 region has the DNA TGCGCCAGCAGCCAGAGGGGCACTAGCGGTGCCTACAATGAGCAGTTCTTC.

The chain carries TRBV21-1 and TRBJ2-1; the D segment call TRBD1 is taken from the table without a DNA check. TRBV21-1 is assigned pseudogene status. This CDR3 is built from 15 residues. CDR3: CASPGGSRSYNEQFF. The CDR3 nucleotides are TGTGCCAGCCCAGGGGGGAGCCGGTCCTACAATGAGCAGTTCTTC.

The rearrangement links TRBV4-2 to TRBJ2-3, with 16 bases lining up with TRBD2. Germline loops: CDR1 LGHNA, CDR2 YNFKEQ. The CDR3 sequence is 19 residues long. After removal of 3 bases from V and 2 bases from J, the junction contained 8 bases not matched to a gene. This chain's CDR3 is CASSHRGLAGGIATDTQYF. CDR3 DNA: TGTGCCAGCAGCCATAGGGGACTAGCGGGAGGGATTGCCACAGATACGCAGTATTTT.

The rearrangement links TRBV7-3 to TRBJ2-5; unclear D gene. The V gene lost 5 bases and the J gene lost 5 bases, with 12 bases spanning the gap. Germline CDR1 reads SGHTA; CDR2 reads FQGTGA. This CDR3 spans 13 amino acids. The CDR3 loop is CASSRGERETQYF. CDR3 nucleotides: TGTGCCAGCAGCCGCGGCGAACGGGAGACCCAGTACTTC.

V gene TRBV6-1 combines with J gene TRBJ1-2; TRBD1 might be the D (5 bases). V was trimmed by 8 bases and J by 13 bases, leaving 14 bases between them. Germline V lookup: CDR1 MNHNS, CDR2 SASEGT. The CDR3 has 10 residues. The CDR3 here is CASRESGSTF. CDR3 nucleotides: TGTGCCAGCCGGGAGTCAGGGAGCACCTTC.

The chain carries TRBV6-5 and TRBJ2-7; possible D gene TRBD1, 5 bases. Trimming stripped 5 bases from V and 0 bases from J, with 11 bases between. CDR1 MNHEY and CDR2 SVGAGI come from the germline V gene. The CDR3 length is 14 residues. CDR3 sequence (DNA): TGTGCCAGCAGTACCCGAGACAGCTCCTACGAGCAGTACTTC. Translation: CASSTRDSSYEQYF.

This clone appeared once. V is TRBV28 and J is TRBJ2-1, with 14 bases aligning to TRBD2. The CDR3 has 18 amino acids. Germline V CDR1 and CDR2: MDHEN, SYDVKM. The ends lost 4 bases at V and 5 bases at J; junction bases unmatched: 10. The CDR3 sequence: CASSSYGLAGGWDNEQFF. In DNA form, the CDR3 reads TGTGCCAGCAGTTCATACGGACTAGCGGGAGGATGGGACAATGAGCAGTTCTTC. The full variable domain, completed using reference TRBV28 and TRBJ2-1, is DVKVTQSSRYLVKRTGEKVFLECVQDMDHENMFWYRQDPGLGLRLIYFSYDVKMKEKGDIPEGYSVSREKKERFSLILESASTNQTSMYLCASSSYGLAGGWDNEQFFGPGTRLTVL.

The chain uses TRBV18 and TRBJ1-1; TRBD1 matches at 7 bases. V was clipped by 3 bases and J by 0 bases; unmatched bases: 4. The CDR3 runs 15 residues. The V gene's germline CDR1 is KGHSH and CDR2 LQKENI. CDR3 coding DNA: TGTGCCAGCTCACCCCTGGGACAGTTGAACACTGAAGCTTTCTTT. It codes for CASSPLGQLNTEAFF.

The rearrangement joins TRBV27 to TRBJ2-7; a weak D match, TRBD2 (5 bases). Germline values: CDR1 MNHEY, CDR2 SMNVEV (reference sequence). CDR3 size: 12 residues. V was cut by 5 bases and J by 2 bases, with 7 bases left in between. CDR3: CASSGGPYEQYF. The DNA for the CDR3 is TGTGCCAGCAGTGGAGGACCCTACGAGCAGTACTTC.

The V call is TRBV6-5, the J call TRBJ1-1; D remains ambiguous. The CDR3 length is 14 residues. Germline V gene sequence: CDR1 MNHEY, CDR2 SVGAGI. The V gene lost 3 bases and the J gene lost 1 base, with 9 bases spanning the gap. The CDR3 spells CASSYRHQNTEAFF. DNA of the CDR3: TGTGCCAGCAGTTATCGACATCAGAACACTGAAGCTTTCTTT.